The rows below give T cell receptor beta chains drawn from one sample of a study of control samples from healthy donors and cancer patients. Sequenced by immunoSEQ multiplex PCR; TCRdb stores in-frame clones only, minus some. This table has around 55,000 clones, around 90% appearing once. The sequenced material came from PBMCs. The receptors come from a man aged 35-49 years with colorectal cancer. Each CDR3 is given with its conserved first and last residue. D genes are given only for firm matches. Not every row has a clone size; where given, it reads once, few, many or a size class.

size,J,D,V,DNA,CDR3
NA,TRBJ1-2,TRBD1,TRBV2,TGTGCCAGCAGTACCAGTCACAGGGGATCAGTCTATGGCTACACCTTC,CASSTSHRGSVYGYTF
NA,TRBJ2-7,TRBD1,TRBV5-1,TGCGCCAGCAGATCCGGGACAGGGGTCTACGAGCAGTACTTC,CASRSGTGVYEQYF
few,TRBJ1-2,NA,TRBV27,TGTGCCAGCAGTTTATTGGGGGGCGAAAGCTACACCTTC,CASSLLGGESYTF
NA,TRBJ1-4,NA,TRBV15,TGTGCCACCAGCAGAGGGGCCTCGGAAAAACTGTTTTTT,CATSRGASEKLFF
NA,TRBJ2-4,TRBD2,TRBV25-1,TGTGCCAGCAGTCTGGCGGGAGGGGCCAAAAACATTCAGTACTTC,CASSLAGGAKNIQYF
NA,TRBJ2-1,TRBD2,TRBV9,TGTGCCAGCAGCCCCGGGACTAGCGGGAGGGGGTACAATGAGCAGTTCTTC,CASSPGTSGRGYNEQFF
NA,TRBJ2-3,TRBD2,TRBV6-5,TGTGCCAGCAGGGGCCTAGCGGGAGCTTTAGATACGCAGTATTTT,CASRGLAGALDTQYF
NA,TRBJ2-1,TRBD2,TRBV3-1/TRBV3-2,TGTGCCAGCAGCCACCCCGGGACTAGCGGGATCTACAATGAGCAGTTCTTC,CASSHPGTSGIYNEQFF
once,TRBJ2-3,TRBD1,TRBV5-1,TGCGCCAGCAGCCCGGACGGGACAGTAGGAACAGATACGCAGTATTTT,CASSPDGTVGTDTQYF
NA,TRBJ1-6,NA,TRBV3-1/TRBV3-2,TGTGCCAGCAGCCTCGAGTATAATTCACCCCTCCACTTT,CASSLEYNSPLHF
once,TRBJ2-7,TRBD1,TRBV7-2,TGTGCCAGCAGCTACGCATGGACAGGGGCGGGGGAGCAGTACTTC,CASSYAWTGAGEQYF
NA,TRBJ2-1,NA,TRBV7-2,TGTGCCAGCAGCCTTCTAGGGCTGGGGGTTCCCTACAATGAGCAGTTCTTC,CASSLLGLGVPYNEQFF
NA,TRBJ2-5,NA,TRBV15,TGTGCCACCAGCAGAGATGTGGGGACCCAGTACTTC,CATSRDVGTQYF
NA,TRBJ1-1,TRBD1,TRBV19,TGTGCCAGTAGTGGACAGGGCGGGTACAGTGAAGCTTTCTTT,CASSGQGGYSEAFF
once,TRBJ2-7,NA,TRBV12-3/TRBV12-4,TGTGCCAGCAGTTTCTGGGGGCGCGAGCAGTACTTC,CASSFWGREQYF
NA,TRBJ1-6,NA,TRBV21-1,TGTGCCAGCAGCAAAGTACAGGGGGCCAAACGGGATTCACCCCTCCACTTT,CASSKVQGAKRDSPLHF
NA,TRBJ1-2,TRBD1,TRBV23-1,TGCGCCAGCAGTCCCAGCTTTACCGACAGGGACTATGGCTACACCTTC,CASSPSFTDRDYGYTF
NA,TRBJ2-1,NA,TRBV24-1,TGTGCCACCAGTGGCAGGGGATCCTACAATGAGCAGTTCTTC,CATSGRGSYNEQFF
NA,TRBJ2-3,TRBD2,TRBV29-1,TGCAGCGTCCGCCTAACTAGCGGAAGCACAGATACGCAGTATTTT,CSVRLTSGSTDTQYF
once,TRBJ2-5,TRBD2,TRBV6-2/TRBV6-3,TGTGCCAGCAGTTACGCTAGCGGGAGGACCTTAGAGACCCAGTACTTC,CASSYASGRTLETQYF
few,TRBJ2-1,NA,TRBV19,TGTGCCAGTAGTATAGTGAATCCGGTCTATGAGCAGTTCTTC,CASSIVNPVYEQFF
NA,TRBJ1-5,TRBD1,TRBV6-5,TGTGCCAGCAGATCACAGGGGATGAGCAATCAGCCCCAGCATTTT,CASRSQGMSNQPQHF
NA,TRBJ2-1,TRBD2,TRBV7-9,TGTGCCAGCAGCTTTGGTCTCGCGGGAGTTGTCTACAATGAGCAGTTCTTC,CASSFGLAGVVYNEQFF
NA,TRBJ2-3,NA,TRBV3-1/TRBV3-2,TGTGCCAGCAGCCCGATATCTCAAGCGGGACAGACGCAGTATTTT,CASSPISQAGQTQYF